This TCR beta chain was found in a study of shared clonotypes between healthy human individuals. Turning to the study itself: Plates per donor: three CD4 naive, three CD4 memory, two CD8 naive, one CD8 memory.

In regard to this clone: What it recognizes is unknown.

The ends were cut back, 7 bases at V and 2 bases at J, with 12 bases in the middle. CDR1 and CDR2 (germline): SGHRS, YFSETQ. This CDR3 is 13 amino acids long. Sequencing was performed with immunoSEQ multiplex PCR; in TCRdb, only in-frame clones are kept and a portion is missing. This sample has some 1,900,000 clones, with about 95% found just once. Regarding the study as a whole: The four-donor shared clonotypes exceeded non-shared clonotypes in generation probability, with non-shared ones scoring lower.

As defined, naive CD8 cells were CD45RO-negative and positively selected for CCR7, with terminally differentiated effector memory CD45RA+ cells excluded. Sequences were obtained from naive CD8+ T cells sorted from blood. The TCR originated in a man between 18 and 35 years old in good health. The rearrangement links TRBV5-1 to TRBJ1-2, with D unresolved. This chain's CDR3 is CASRPVGNYGYTF. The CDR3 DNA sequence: TGCGCCAGCCGCCCGGTAGGGAACTATGGCTACACCTTC. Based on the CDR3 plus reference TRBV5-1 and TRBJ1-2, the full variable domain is KAGVTQTPRYLIKTRGQQVTLSCSPISGHRSVSWYQQTPGQGLQFLFEYFSETQRNKGNFPGRFSGRQFSNSRSEMNVSTLELGDSALYLCASRPVGNYGYTFGSGTRLTVV.